This T cell receptor beta chain is drawn from a study of CD8 T cells in Susac syndrome. Random hexamers were used to reverse transcribe an amount of roughly 0.45 to 1 ug RNA. TCRdb itself ran the immunoSEQ multiplex PCR reads through MiXCR, one entry per CDR3 protein. The repertoire holds 180,000 or so distinct CDR3 sequences, with around 95% as singletons. Germline values: CDR1 SGHVS, CDR2 FNYEAQ. V lost 2 bases, J lost 2 bases, and 9 bases lay in between. The CDR3 consists of 15 residues. The sequencing input was CD4+ T cells from PBMCs. The V gene is TRBV7-6, the J gene TRBJ2-2, with D perhaps matching TRBD1 (6 bases). This receptor was identified in a human donor with multiple sclerosis. The CDR3 bases are TGTGCCAGCAGCTTAAGGGGGTCCAACACCGGGGAGCTGTTTTTT. This translates into CASSLRGSNTGELFF.